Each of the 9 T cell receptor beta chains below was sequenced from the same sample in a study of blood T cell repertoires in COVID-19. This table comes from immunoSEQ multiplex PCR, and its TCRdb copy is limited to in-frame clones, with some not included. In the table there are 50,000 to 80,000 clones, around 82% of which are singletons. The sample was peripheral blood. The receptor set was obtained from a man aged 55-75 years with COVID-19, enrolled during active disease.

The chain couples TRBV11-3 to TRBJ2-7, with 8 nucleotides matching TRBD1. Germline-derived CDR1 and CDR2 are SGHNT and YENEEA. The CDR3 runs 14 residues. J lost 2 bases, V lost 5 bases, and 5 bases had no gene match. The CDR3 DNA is TGTGCCAGCAGCGGCAGGACAGGGACCTACGAGCAGTACTTC. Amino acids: CASSGRTGTYEQYF.

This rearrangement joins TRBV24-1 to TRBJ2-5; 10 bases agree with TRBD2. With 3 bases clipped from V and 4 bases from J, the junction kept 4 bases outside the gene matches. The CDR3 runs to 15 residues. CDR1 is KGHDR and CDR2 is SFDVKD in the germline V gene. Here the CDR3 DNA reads TGTGCCACCAGTGATCCCGTAGCGGGAGGAGAGACCCAGTACTTC. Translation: CATSDPVAGGETQYF.

Here the CDR3 reads CAWSVRLLMRVEQFF. The CDR3 DNA sequence: TGTGCCTGGAGTGTTCGGTTATTGATGAGGGTTGAGCAGTTCTTC. The gene calls are TRBV30 and TRBJ2-1; TRBD2 might be the D (5 bases). Germline CDR1 and CDR2: GTSNPN and SVGIG (reference sequence). This CDR3 has 15 amino acids. V lost 0 bases and J lost 9, with 18 bases in between.

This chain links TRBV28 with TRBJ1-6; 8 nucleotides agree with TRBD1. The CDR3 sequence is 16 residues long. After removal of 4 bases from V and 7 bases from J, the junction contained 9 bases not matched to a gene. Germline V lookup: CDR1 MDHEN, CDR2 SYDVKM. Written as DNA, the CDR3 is TGTGCCAGCAGTTACTGGCGGCAGGGGGCGAATTCACCCCTCCACTTT. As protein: CASSYWRQGANSPLHF.

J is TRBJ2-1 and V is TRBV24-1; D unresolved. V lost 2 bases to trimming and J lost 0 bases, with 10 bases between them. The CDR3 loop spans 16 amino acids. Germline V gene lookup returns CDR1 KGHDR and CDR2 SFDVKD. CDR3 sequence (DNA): TGTGCCACCAGTGATTCGCCGGGTCGCTCCTACAATGAGCAGTTCTTC. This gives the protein CATSDSPGRSYNEQFF.

Here the CDR3 reads CASSDALAGADTQYF. In nucleotides, the CDR3 is TGTGCCAGCAGTGATGCACTAGCGGGTGCAGATACGCAGTATTTT. The genes are TRBV6-1 and TRBJ2-3; 9 nucleotides line up with TRBD2. The CDR3 totals 15 residues. With 3 bases clipped from V and 4 bases from J, the junction kept 5 bases outside the gene matches. Germline loops: CDR1 MNHNS, CDR2 SASEGT.

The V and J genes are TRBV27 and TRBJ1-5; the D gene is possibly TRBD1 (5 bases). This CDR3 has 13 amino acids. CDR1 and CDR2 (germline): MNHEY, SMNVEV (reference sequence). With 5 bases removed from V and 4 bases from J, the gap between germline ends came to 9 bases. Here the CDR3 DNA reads TGTGCCAGCAGTCGGGACTCGAATCAGCCCCAGCATTTT. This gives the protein CASSRDSNQPQHF.

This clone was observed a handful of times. CDR3 nucleotides: TGTGCCAGCCAACAGGGGACGAGAGAGACCCAGTACTTC. Translation gives CASQQGTRETQYF. The V call is TRBV2, the J call TRBJ2-5; 7 bases agree with TRBD1. Germline V CDR1 and CDR2: SNHLY, FYNNEI. V trimming: 8 bases; J trimming: 4 bases; junction bases outside the gene matches: 7. The CDR3 is 13 residues long.

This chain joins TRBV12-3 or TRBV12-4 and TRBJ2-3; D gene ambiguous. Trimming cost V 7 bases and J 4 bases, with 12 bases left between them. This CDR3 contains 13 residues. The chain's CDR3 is CASTTHVPDTQYF. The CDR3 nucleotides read TGTGCCAGCACGACTCACGTACCAGATACGCAGTATTTT.